The rows below give T cell receptor beta chains drawn from one sample of a study of siplizumab effects on memory and regulatory T cells. Profiling relied on immunoSEQ multiplex PCR, and the TCRdb table lists in-frame clones only, not all of them. The table has fewer than 110,000 clones, over 90% seen once; the top ten hold around 12%. Specimen: non-Treg CD4+ T cells sorted from blood. These receptors were taken from a human donor in good health. Each CDR3 is given with its conserved first and last residue. The D gene is left open where the match is weak. Clone size is not always given. Where it is, it says once, few, many or a class for expanded clones.

>TRBJ2-5|.|.|TRBV5-6
TGTGCCAGCAGCTTGTTTCGGTTAGGGGCAGGGCAGTACTTC
CASSLFRLGAGQYF
>TRBJ2-1|once|.|TRBV5-1
TGCGCCAGCAGCTTGTCCAATGAGCAGTTCTTC
CASSLSNEQFF
>TRBJ1-1|.|TRBD1|TRBV7-2
TGTGCCAGCAGCTTAGAATCAGGGGGCACTGAAGCTTTCTTT
CASSLESGGTEAFF
>TRBJ2-1|.|TRBD2|TRBV9
TGTGCCAGCAGCGTAGTAGGGGAAGCGGGAGTGCAGCAGTTCTTC
CASSVVGEAGVQQFF
>TRBJ2-5|.|.|TRBV9
TGTGCCAGCAGCGTACCGGGAGCAGAGACCCAGTACTTC
CASSVPGAETQYF
>TRBJ2-7|.|.|TRBV7-9
TGTGCCAGCAGCACCACCTACGAGCAGTACTTC
CASSTTYEQYF
>TRBJ1-4|.|.|TRBV4-2
TGTGCCAGCAGCCAAGATCCAGGGTTAGAAAAACTGTTTTTT
CASSQDPGLEKLFF
>TRBJ2-2|.|TRBD2|TRBV19
TGTGCCAGTAAGGCACCCAGCGGGAGGGCCGTGAACACCGGGGAGCTGTTTTTT
CASKAPSGRAVNTGELFF
>TRBJ1-1|.|.|TRBV29-1
TGCAGCGTTCTTTCTTTGGGCAAAACGAACACTGAAGCTTTCTTT
CSVLSLGKTNTEAFF
>TRBJ2-1|.|.|TRBV5-1
TGCGCCAGCAGCCAAACTAGGGGGGGTTCCAATGAGCAGTTCTTC
CASSQTRGGSNEQFF
>TRBJ2-7|few|.|TRBV11-3
TGTGCCAGCAGCTTAACCTCGACAGAACCGTACTTC
CASSLTSTEPYF
>TRBJ2-7|.|TRBD1|TRBV5-6
TGTGCCAGCAGTATTATCGGCGGACAGGGGGTCTACGAGCAGTACTTC
CASSIIGGQGVYEQYF
>TRBJ2-5|once|.|TRBV30
TGTGCCTGGAGTTTTGGGGAGACCCAGTACTTC
CAWSFGETQYF
>TRBJ2-2|.|TRBD1|TRBV5-1
TGCGCCAGCAGTCTACGGACAGGGGGCGGTACCGGGGAGCTGTTTTTT
CASSLRTGGGTGELFF
>TRBJ2-1|.|.|TRBV9
TGTGCCAGCAGCGTGTCCGCGACAGGACTCTACTCCTACAATGAGCAGTTCTTC
CASSVSATGLYSYNEQFF
>TRBJ2-3|once|.|TRBV6-4
TGTGCCAGCCGCGTCACTTTTAGCACAGATACGCAGTATTTT
CASRVTFSTDTQYF
>TRBJ2-1|.|TRBD2|TRBV7-9
TGTGCCAGCAGCTTCGGACTAGCGTTGAATGAGCAGTTCTTC
CASSFGLALNEQFF
>TRBJ1-3|.|.|TRBV15
TGTGCCACCAGCAGAGAGGGAGGGAGGAACACCATATATTTT
CATSREGGRNTIYF
>TRBJ1-1|few|.|TRBV30
TGTGCCTGGACTAGGGGGATGACTGAAGCTTTCTTT
CAWTRGMTEAFF
>TRBJ2-1|once|.|TRBV9
TGTGCCAGCAGCGTAGGCCCGGGACTGGAGGACAATGAGCAGTTCTTC
CASSVGPGLEDNEQFF
>TRBJ2-2|.|TRBD2|TRBV19
TGTGCCAGTGAGTCACCTGTTGGCGGGAGGGCCACCGGGGAGCTGTTTTTT
CASESPVGGRATGELFF
>TRBJ2-1|once|TRBD2|TRBV5-1
TGCGCCAGCAGCATCGAGACTAGCGGACTACACTACAATGAGCAGTTCTTC
CASSIETSGLHYNEQFF
>TRBJ2-7|.|.|TRBV29-1
TGCAGCGTAGCTTCACAGGGAAACGAGCAGTACTTC
CSVASQGNEQYF
>TRBJ1-1|.|.|TRBV28
TGTAGGAGCACTGAAGCTTTCTTT
CRSTEAFF
>TRBJ1-2|.|.|TRBV10-2
TGCGCCAGCAGTGAATTTCAGTACTATGGCTACACCTTC
CASSEFQYYGYTF
>TRBJ2-7|.|.|TRBV7-9
TGTGCCAGCAGCTTTAGTCTCGGGCTGGGGGCCTACGTTAGCAACGAGCAGTACTTC
CASSFSLGLGAYVSNEQYF